This passage covers 5 T cell receptor beta chains from one sample sequenced in a study of cytomegalovirus exposure and HLA in healthy donors. PCR used 60 Vbeta primers and 13 Jbeta primers. Assay used: immunoSEQ multiplex PCR; TCRdb lists only in-frame clones, some missing. The data contain 90,000 to 150,000 clones, roughly 63% of them singletons. Sequencing used PBMCs. The source is a man aged 35-49 years in good health and CMV-seropositive.

The chain carries TRBV25-1 and TRBJ1-1; tentatively, D is TRBD1 (5 bases). V lost 4 bases and J lost 3, with 9 bases in between. The CDR3 covers 13 residues. The germline V gene encodes CDR1 MGHDK and CDR2 SYGVNS. The CDR3: CASSVAGHTEAFF. CDR3 nucleotides: TGTGCCAGCAGTGTAGCGGGGCACACTGAAGCTTTCTTT.

The V gene is TRBV12-5, the J gene TRBJ2-1, with 7 bases lining up with TRBD1. The CDR3 spans 15 residues. Trimming at V came to 7 bases and at J to 0 bases, leaving 6 bases not matched to a gene. Germline values: CDR1 LGHNT, CDR2 FRNRAP. CDR3 coding DNA: TGTGCTAGTGCCCCAAGACAGGGCTCCTACAATGAGCAGTTCTTC. Its protein is CASAPRQGSYNEQFF.

The chain links TRBV5-1 to TRBJ2-1; 11 nucleotides agree with TRBD2. Trimming took 1 base from V and 5 from J; bases not matched to a gene: 5. Germline CDR1 reads SGHRS; CDR2 reads YFSETQ. The CDR3 is 16 residues long. This CDR3 reads CASSLPWGLADNEQFF. CDR3 DNA: TGCGCCAGCAGCTTGCCATGGGGACTAGCGGACAATGAGCAGTTCTTC.

The chain carries TRBV28 and TRBJ1-6; 8 positions agree with TRBD1. With 7 bases clipped from V and 7 bases from J, the junction kept 9 bases outside the gene matches. CDR3 length: 15 residues. The V gene's germline CDR1 is MDHEN and CDR2 SYDVKM. As DNA, the CDR3 is TGTGCCAGCACCCATGGGACAGGCTTGAATTCACCCCTCCACTTT. Its protein product is CASTHGTGLNSPLHF.

V is TRBV5-6 and J is TRBJ2-5, with 7 bases aligning to TRBD2. CDR1 SGHDT and CDR2 YYEEEE come from the germline V gene. This CDR3 is built from 17 residues. V gave up 0 bases and J gave up 1 base; unmatched junction bases: 9. The CDR3 DNA reads TGTGCCAGCAGCTTGGCCGGGGGAGGGTTAGTCCAAGAGACCCAGTACTTC. Its translation: CASSLAGGGLVQETQYF.